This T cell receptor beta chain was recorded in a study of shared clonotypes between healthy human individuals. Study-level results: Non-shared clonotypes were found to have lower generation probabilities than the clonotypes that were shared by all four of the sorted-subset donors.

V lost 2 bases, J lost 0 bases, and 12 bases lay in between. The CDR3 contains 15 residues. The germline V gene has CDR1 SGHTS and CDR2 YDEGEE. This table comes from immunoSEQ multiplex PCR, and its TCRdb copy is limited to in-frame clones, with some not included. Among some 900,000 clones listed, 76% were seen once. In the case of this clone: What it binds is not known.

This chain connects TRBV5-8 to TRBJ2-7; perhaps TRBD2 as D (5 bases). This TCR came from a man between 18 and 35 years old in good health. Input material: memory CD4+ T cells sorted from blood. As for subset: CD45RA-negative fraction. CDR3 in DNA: TGTGCCAGCAGCTTCGGGGAAACAGCCTCCTACGAGCAGTACTTC. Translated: CASSFGETASYEQYF.